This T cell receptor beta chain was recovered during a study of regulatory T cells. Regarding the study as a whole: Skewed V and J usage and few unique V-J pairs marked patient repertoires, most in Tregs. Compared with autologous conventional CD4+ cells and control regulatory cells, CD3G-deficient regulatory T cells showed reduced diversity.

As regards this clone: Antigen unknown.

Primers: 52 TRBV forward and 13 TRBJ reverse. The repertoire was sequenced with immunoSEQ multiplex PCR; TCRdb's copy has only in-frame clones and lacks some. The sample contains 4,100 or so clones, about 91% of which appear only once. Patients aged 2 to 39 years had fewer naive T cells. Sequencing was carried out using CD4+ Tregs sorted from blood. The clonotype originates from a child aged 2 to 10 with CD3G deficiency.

CDR3 DNA: TGTGCCAGCAGCCCCGCCCAGCGGGTGTTCACCGGGGAGCTGTTTTTT. Protein: CASSPAQRVFTGELFF. The chain links TRBV28 to TRBJ2-2; the D gene is possibly TRBD2 (6 bases). Germline CDR1 and CDR2: MDHEN and SYDVKM. This CDR3 contains 16 residues. The ends were cut back, 6 bases at V and 4 bases at J, with 18 bases in the middle.